The T cell receptor (beta chain) described here comes from a study of blood T cells in healthy people across ages. A J-beta primer mix and a sample-barcoded 5' primer were used in a second PCR of roughly 6 to 11 cycles. TCRdb fed the 5' RACE reads into MiXCR, producing one record per CDR3 protein. The sample records 1.5 million to 2 million distinct CDR3 sequences, 28% being singletons. V dropped 7 bases and J dropped 6 bases, with 18 bases sitting between them. Germline values: CDR1 SGHVS, CDR2 FQNEAQ. The CDR3 length is 15 residues. Ten or more counts support this clonotype. The chain links TRBV7-8 to TRBJ1-4; unclear D gene. This receptor was identified in a woman in her twenties or thirties in good health. The sequenced sample consisted of blood. The CDR3 sequence is CASTLSGSGDEKLFF. CDR3 nucleotide sequence: TGTGCCAGCACCCTGTCGGGTAGCGGAGATGAAAAACTGTTTTTT.